This T cell receptor (beta chain) was profiled in a study of neurological immune-mediated disorders. Source material was 2 million unsorted PBMCs, stored at -80 °C in RNAlater. A 10-nucleotide random UMI tagged transcripts in template-switch 5'RACE cDNA synthesis. TCRdb re-called the 5' RACE reads with MiXCR, one entry per CDR3 protein. Among 55,000 to 75,000 distinct CDR3 sequences listed, 4% to 6% were seen once. Overall study findings and caveats: According to phylogenetic grouping, one related-CDR3 cluster, a possible signature, contained the repertoires of 18 of 34 multiple sclerosis patients. The highest TCR clonal expansion occurred in HTLV-1-associated myelopathy; multiple sclerosis fell below healthy controls.

Germline lookup yields CDR1 DFQATT and CDR2 SNEGSKA (reference sequence). Losses at the gene ends were 0 bases for V and 4 bases for J; bases not matched to a gene: 10. The CDR3 sequence is 16 residues long. This clonotype was recorded many times. Its antigen is as yet unknown. The chain combines TRBV20-1 with TRBJ2-5; 8 bases are shared with TRBD2. The sample consisted of PBMCs. This sequence originates from a woman younger than 45 with multiple sclerosis. The CDR3 is CSARDRPGGPGETQYF. The CDR3 nucleotides read TGCAGTGCTAGAGATCGGCCGGGGGGGCCGGGAGAGACCCAGTACTTC.